These 32 T cell receptor beta chains originate from one sample sequenced in a study of cytomegalovirus exposure and HLA in healthy donors. The PCR employed 60 Vbeta primers together with 13 Jbeta primers. Generated by immunoSEQ multiplex PCR, the TCRdb table keeps only in-frame clones and is missing some. In the table there are roughly 100,000 clones, roughly 67% of which are singletons. Sequencing input: PBMCs. These receptors were collected from a woman aged 50 to 60 in good health and CMV-seropositive.

The chain has TRBV6-5 and TRBJ2-7, with D possibly TRBD1 on 7 matching bases. Germline CDR1 MNHEY, CDR2 SVGAGI. Deletions cut 0 bases from V and 1 base from J, with 13 bases between. CDR3 size: 16 residues. For the CDR3, the DNA is TGTGCCAGCAGTTACTCGTCAGGGGGGCTATCCTACGAGCAGTACTTC. Its translation is CASSYSSGGLSYEQYF.

The rearrangement uses TRBV19 and TRBJ1-4; D unclear. V was shortened by 6 bases and J by 6 bases, with 11 bases between the two germline ends. Germline V gives CDR1 LNHDA, CDR2 SQIVND (reference sequence). The CDR3 runs to 13 residues. The CDR3 DNA is TGTGCCAGTAGCGGTCCCCAGGATGAAAAACTGTTTTTT. Translated: CASSGPQDEKLFF.

The chain links TRBV5-1 to TRBJ2-3; TRBD2 aligns across 10 bases. Germline CDR1 SGHRS, CDR2 YFSETQ. The CDR3 runs to 18 residues. Trimming removed 2 bases from V and 0 bases from J; junction bases left unmatched: 9. The CDR3 DNA sequence: TGCGCCAGCAGCTTAGGACTAGCGGTGAAACTCAGCACAGATACGCAGTATTTT. Its translation: CASSLGLAVKLSTDTQYF.

This CDR3 reads CASRNSGAGNTEAFF. The CDR3 DNA follows: TGCGCCAGCAGGAATTCAGGGGCCGGGAACACTGAAGCTTTCTTT. The chain links TRBV10-2 to TRBJ1-1; perhaps TRBD1 as D (6 bases). The germline gives CDR1 WSHSY, CDR2 SAAADI. CDR3 length: 15 amino acids. The ends were cut back, 6 bases at V and 1 base at J, with 15 bases in the middle.

The chain employs TRBV28 and TRBJ1-6, with TRBD1 matching 7 bases. The V gene end was trimmed by 6 bases and the J gene end by 0 bases; junction bases not matched to a gene: 5. The CDR3 covers 16 residues. CDR1 and CDR2 (germline): MDHEN, SYDVKM. The CDR3 region is CASRWTGRSYNSPLHF. The CDR3, as DNA: TGTGCCAGCAGGTGGACAGGCCGCTCCTATAATTCACCCCTCCACTTT.

V usage is TRBV5-4 and J usage is TRBJ1-6; TRBD1 matches 7 bases. V was clipped by 4 bases and J by 9 bases; unmatched bases: 7. The CDR3 is 14 amino acids. The germline gives CDR1 SGHNT, CDR2 YYREEE (reference sequence). Here the CDR3 DNA reads TGTGCCAGCAGCACTGGACAGGCGGGTTCACCCCTCCACTTT. Its protein product is CASSTGQAGSPLHF.

The chain recombines TRBV5-1 with TRBJ2-1, with 7 bases fitting TRBD1. Looked up from germline, CDR1 is SGHRS and CDR2 is YFSETQ. The ends lost 0 bases at V and 1 base at J; junction bases unmatched: 4. The CDR3 contains 16 residues. CDR3 residues: CASSLAGTDSYNEQFF. CDR3 coding DNA: TGCGCCAGCAGCTTGGCCGGGACAGATTCCTACAATGAGCAGTTCTTC.

The CDR3: CSVVADPNYEQYF. CDR3 DNA: TGCAGCGTTGTGGCGGATCCGAACTACGAGCAGTACTTC. This chain joins TRBV29-1 and TRBJ2-5; D is undetermined. The DNA end lines up better with TRBJ2-7; the J call may be wrong. The V gene's germline CDR1 is SQVTM and CDR2 ANQGSEA. There are 13 residues in the CDR3.

The rearrangement uses TRBV5-1 and TRBJ1-2, with D uncertain. CDR3 length: 14 residues. CDR1 is SGHRS and CDR2 is YFSETQ in the germline V gene. Trimming removed 0 bases at V and 6 bases at J, with 12 bases between. The CDR3 nucleotides are TGCGCCAGCAGCTTGGAGTGGGGAGCGGATGGCTACACCTTC. This gives the protein CASSLEWGADGYTF.

This chain connects TRBV6-5 to TRBJ2-7; 8 bases are shared with TRBD2. The CDR3 is 13 amino acids. With V trimmed by 2 bases and J by 5 bases, 2 bases remained unmatched. The germline gives CDR1 MNHEY, CDR2 SVGAGI. The CDR3 bases are TGTGCCAGCAGTTACGGACTAGCTAACGAGCAGTACTTC. Translation gives CASSYGLANEQYF.

The chain links TRBV6-5 to TRBJ1-3; D not resolved. The CDR3 totals 12 residues. V was cut by 5 bases and J by 8 bases, with 10 bases left in between. Germline V lookup: CDR1 MNHEY, CDR2 SVGAGI. CDR3 in DNA: TGTGCCAGCAGTGTACCCCCGGACACCATATATTTT. Its protein is CASSVPPDTIYF.

The CDR3 is CASSPRLGGLGEQYF. The DNA for the CDR3 is TGCGCCAGCAGCCCCCGGCTGGGGGGGCTTGGTGAGCAGTACTTC. The rearrangement joins TRBV4-3 to TRBJ2-7, with a possible D match to TRBD2 (7 bases). Germline loops: CDR1 LGHNA, CDR2 YSLEER. The CDR3 has 15 amino acids. V was pared by 4 bases and J by 7 bases, with 20 bases between.

The rearrangement links TRBV5-1 to TRBJ1-2, with 10 positions matching TRBD1. The germline gives CDR1 SGHRS, CDR2 YFSETQ. CDR3 length equals 17 residues. With V trimmed by 4 bases and J by 5 bases, 14 bases remained unmatched. CDR3 amino acids: CASSRLPDRGLGYGYTF. CDR3 sequence (DNA): TGCGCCAGCAGCCGATTGCCCGACAGGGGGCTAGGGTATGGCTACACCTTC.

The chain uses TRBV30 and TRBJ1-1; TRBD1 aligns across 7 bases. The CDR3 covers 13 residues. V was clipped by 3 bases and J by 11 bases; unmatched bases: 12. Germline loops: CDR1 GTSNPN, CDR2 SVGIG (reference sequence). The CDR3 region has the DNA TGTGCCTGGAGCGGCGGACAGGAGTATTCGGCTTTCTTT. Its translation is CAWSGGQEYSAFF.

The gene calls are TRBV18 and TRBJ1-1; 7 nucleotides align to TRBD1. The germline V gene has CDR1 KGHSH and CDR2 LQKENI. The CDR3 length is 14 residues. V lost 6 bases to trimming and J lost 3 bases; unmatched junction nucleotides: 7. The CDR3 sequence: CASSPSTGYTEAFF. Here the CDR3 DNA reads TGTGCCAGCTCCCCTTCGACAGGGTACACTGAAGCTTTCTTT.

The chain has TRBV7-7 and TRBJ2-5; 8 bases are shared with TRBD1. With V trimmed by 3 bases and J by 4 bases, 7 bases remained unmatched. The CDR3 is 15 residues long. CDR1 SSHAT and CDR2 FNYEAQ come from the germline V gene (reference sequence). CDR3 amino acids: CASSFSGGAGETQYF. The CDR3, as DNA: TGTGCCAGCAGCTTCTCAGGGGGCGCGGGAGAGACCCAGTACTTC.

This clone appeared a single time. The chain links TRBV7-9 to TRBJ1-2; 7 positions match TRBD1. From germline, CDR1 is SEHNR and CDR2 FQNEAQ (reference sequence). This CDR3 is built from 14 residues. J lost 5 bases, V lost 3 bases, and 6 bases had no gene match. In DNA form, the CDR3 reads TGTGCCAGCAGCTTGATAGGGACAGAGTATGGCTACACCTTC. Residues: CASSLIGTEYGYTF.

The chain joins TRBV23-1 to TRBJ2-1; D is ambiguous. TRBV23-1 is an ORF, with its function uncertain. The V end lost 9 bases, the J end lost 0 bases, and 12 bases lay between the germline ends. This CDR3 has 14 residues. The DNA of the CDR3 is TGCGCCAGTGACAAGGTCCTCTCCTACAATGAGCAGTTCTTC. This gives the protein CASDKVLSYNEQFF.

The CDR3 loop reads CASRWGEGDNEQFF. The CDR3 bases are TGTGCCAGTAGATGGGGTGAGGGGGACAATGAGCAGTTCTTC. The gene calls are TRBV19 and TRBJ2-1; tentative D call: TRBD1 (6 bases). The germline gives CDR1 LNHDA, CDR2 SQIVND (reference sequence). This CDR3 region has 14 residues. V was clipped by 6 bases and J by 5 bases, with 14 bases between them.

The table lists this clone with a few counts. This chain connects TRBV2 to TRBJ2-1, with 7 positions matching TRBD2. With V trimmed by 6 bases and J by 3 bases, 8 bases remained unmatched. The CDR3 is 15 residues long. Germline CDR1 is SNHLY and CDR2 is FYNNEI. The CDR3 protein is CASRGLQDYYNEQFF. CDR3 in DNA: TGTGCCAGCAGGGGACTACAAGACTACTACAATGAGCAGTTCTTC.

The rearrangement links TRBV27 to TRBJ1-1; a possible D gene is TRBD1 (6 bases). The CDR3 has 11 residues. The ends were cut back, 8 bases at V and 8 bases at J, with 12 bases in the middle. Germline V gene sequence: CDR1 MNHEY, CDR2 SMNVEV (reference sequence). The CDR3 DNA sequence: TGTGCCAGCCACAACAGGGAAGAAGCTTTCTTT. Translating gives CASHNREEAFF.

The gene calls are TRBV7-9 and TRBJ1-1; D remains ambiguous. Germline V CDR1 and CDR2: SEHNR, FQNEAQ (reference sequence). This CDR3 spans 15 amino acids. V dropped 6 bases and J dropped 0 bases, with 14 bases sitting between them. DNA for the CDR3: TGTGCCAGCAGGCCGACTACTACAGTGAACACTGAAGCTTTCTTT. Translating it yields CASRPTTTVNTEAFF.

This chain connects TRBV29-1 to TRBJ2-7; tentative D call: TRBD2 (5 bases). Trimming cost V 7 bases and J 6 bases, with 13 bases left between them. The germline V gene encodes CDR1 SQVTM and CDR2 ANQGSEA. The CDR3 runs 11 residues. The CDR3 here is CSAVGGSEQYF. The CDR3 coding sequence is TGCAGCGCTGTCGGAGGCTCCGAGCAGTACTTC.

There are a few counts of this clone. The V call is TRBV2, the J call TRBJ2-6; D is perhaps TRBD1 (6 bases). V lost 3 bases and J 0 bases, leaving 15 bases between the germline ends. This CDR3 is built from 18 residues. Per the germline V gene, CDR1 is SNHLY and CDR2 is FYNNEI. DNA for the CDR3: TGTGCCAGCAGTGATGAGGGACAAGGAGTCTCTGGGGCCAACGTCCTGACTTTC. It specifies CASSDEGQGVSGANVLTF.

V and J are TRBV30 and TRBJ1-2; no clear D. Trimming left V 5 bases short and J 8 bases short, with 18 bases between. The CDR3 has 13 amino acids. Looked up from germline, CDR1 is GTSNPN and CDR2 is SVGIG (reference sequence). The CDR3 coding sequence is TGTGCCTGGGGTGGGCCTGGCGGAGGGGGCTACACCTTC. This translates into CAWGGPGGGGYTF.

This clone appeared a few times. This sequence joins TRBV19 and TRBJ2-7; 7 bases agree with TRBD1. V trimming: 4 bases; J trimming: 0 bases; junction bases outside the gene matches: 6. The V gene's germline CDR1 is LNHDA and CDR2 SQIVND (reference sequence). The CDR3 runs to 15 residues. The DNA of the CDR3 is TGTGCCAGTAGTACCGGAACAGGGGTCTCCTACGAGCAGTACTTC. Its protein is CASSTGTGVSYEQYF.

This clone was recorded once. The CDR3 sequence: CASSPQGARYEQYF. For the CDR3, the DNA is TGTGCCAGCAGTCCACAGGGGGCCCGCTACGAGCAGTACTTC. V is TRBV28 and J is TRBJ2-7; 9 bases are a match to TRBD1. Per germline, CDR1 MDHEN and CDR2 SYDVKM. The CDR3 runs 14 residues. V lost 5 bases to trimming and J lost 3 bases; unmatched junction nucleotides: 5.

CDR3 DNA: TGTGCCAGTAGTATAGGTGGGACAGCGATCAATGAGCAGTTCTTC. Its translation is CASSIGGTAINEQFF. This rearrangement joins TRBV19 to TRBJ2-1, with 7 bases identical to TRBD1. V was pared by 1 base and J by 6 bases, with 6 bases of the junction left unmatched. This CDR3 is 15 amino acids long. Germline values: CDR1 LNHDA, CDR2 SQIVND (reference sequence).

Details on this clone: One junction end disagrees with the germline gene, perhaps due to a read error. The chain links TRBV6-1 to TRBJ2-7; 8 bases line up with TRBD1. The CDR3 extends over 14 amino acids. Germline V gene data show CDR1 as MNHNS and CDR2 as SASEGT. CDR3 residues: CASSEGTGSYEQYF. CDR3 DNA: TGTGCCAGCAGCGAAGGGACAGGCTCCTACGAGCAGTACTTC.

This clone was found many times. V gene TRBV19 combines with J gene TRBJ2-5, with a possible D match to TRBD1 (5 bases). Germline values: CDR1 LNHDA, CDR2 SQIVND (reference sequence). V lost 3 bases and J 1 base, leaving 15 bases between the germline ends. The CDR3 runs to 16 residues. The CDR3, as DNA: TGTGCCAGTAGTATCCGGACACTACTAAGCCAAGAGACCCAGTACTTC. Translated, it gives CASSIRTLLSQETQYF.

This clone turned up a few times. This chain uses TRBV7-8 with TRBJ1-3; possible D gene TRBD1, 5 bases. There are 16 residues in the CDR3. V was cut by 0 bases and J by 0 bases, with 9 bases left in between. Germline V gives CDR1 SGHVS, CDR2 FQNEAQ. CDR3 coding DNA: TGTGCCAGCAGCTTAGCAGACAGCAACTCTGGAAACACCATATATTTT. Its translation: CASSLADSNSGNTIYF.

V gene TRBV9 combines with J gene TRBJ2-1, with a tentative D call TRBD1 (5 bases). Germline CDR1 SGDLS, CDR2 YYNGEE. V dropped 1 base and J dropped 3 bases, with 11 bases sitting between them. The CDR3 length is 15 residues. CDR3 sequence (DNA): TGTGCCAGCAGCGTATCCGGGCAGGGCTACAATGAGCAGTTCTTC. Its translation is CASSVSGQGYNEQFF.